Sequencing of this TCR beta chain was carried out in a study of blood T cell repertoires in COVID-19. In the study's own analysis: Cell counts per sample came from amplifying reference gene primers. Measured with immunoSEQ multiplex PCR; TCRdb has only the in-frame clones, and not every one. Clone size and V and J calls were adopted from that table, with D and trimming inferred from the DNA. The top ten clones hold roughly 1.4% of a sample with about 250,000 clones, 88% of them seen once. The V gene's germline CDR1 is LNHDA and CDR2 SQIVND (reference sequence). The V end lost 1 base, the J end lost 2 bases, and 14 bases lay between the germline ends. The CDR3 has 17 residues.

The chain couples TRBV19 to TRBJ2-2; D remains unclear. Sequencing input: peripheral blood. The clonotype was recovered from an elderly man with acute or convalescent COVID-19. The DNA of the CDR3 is TGTGCCAGTAGTATAGGGGCCAGTCTAATAAACACCGGGGAGCTGTTTTTT. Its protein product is CASSIGASLINTGELFF.